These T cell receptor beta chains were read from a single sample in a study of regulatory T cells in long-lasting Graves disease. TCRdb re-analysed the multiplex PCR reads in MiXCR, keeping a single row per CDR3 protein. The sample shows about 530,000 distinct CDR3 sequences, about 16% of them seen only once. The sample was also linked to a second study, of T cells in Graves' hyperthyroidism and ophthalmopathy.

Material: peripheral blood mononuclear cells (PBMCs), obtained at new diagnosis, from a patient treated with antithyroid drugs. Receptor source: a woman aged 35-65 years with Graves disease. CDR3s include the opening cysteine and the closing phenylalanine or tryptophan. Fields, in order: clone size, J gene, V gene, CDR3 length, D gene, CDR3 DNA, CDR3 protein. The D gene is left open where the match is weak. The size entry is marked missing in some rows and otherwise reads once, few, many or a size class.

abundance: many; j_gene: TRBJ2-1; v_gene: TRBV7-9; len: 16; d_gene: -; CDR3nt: TGTGCCAGCAGCCATAACCGACAGGTTAGATACAATGAGCAGTTCTTC; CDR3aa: CASSHNRQVRYNEQFF
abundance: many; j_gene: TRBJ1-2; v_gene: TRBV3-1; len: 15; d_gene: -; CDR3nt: TGTGCCAGCAGCCAAGGACTGGGGGGGTACTATGGCTACACCTTC; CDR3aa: CASSQGLGGYYGYTF
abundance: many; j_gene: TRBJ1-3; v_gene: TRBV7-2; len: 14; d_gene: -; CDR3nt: TGTGCCAGCAGCTTAGGAAGCTCTGGAAACACCATATATTTT; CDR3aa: CASSLGSSGNTIYF
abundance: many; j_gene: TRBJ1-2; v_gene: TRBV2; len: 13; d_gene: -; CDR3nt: TGTGCCAGCATGACGGACTCTAACTATGGCTACACCTTC; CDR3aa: CASMTDSNYGYTF
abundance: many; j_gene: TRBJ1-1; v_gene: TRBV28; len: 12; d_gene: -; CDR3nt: TGTGCCAGCAGCGGGCCGAACACTGAAGCTTTCTTT; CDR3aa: CASSGPNTEAFF
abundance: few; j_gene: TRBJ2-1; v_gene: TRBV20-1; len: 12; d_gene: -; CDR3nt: TGCAGTGCGATACGTACCCGGGGTGAGCAGTTCTTC; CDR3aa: CSAIRTRGEQFF
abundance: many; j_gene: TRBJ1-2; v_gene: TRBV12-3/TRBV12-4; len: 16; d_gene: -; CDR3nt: TGTGCCAGCAGTTTCGGATTGCATAGACCCACCCAAGGCTACACCTTC; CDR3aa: CASSFGLHRPTQGYTF
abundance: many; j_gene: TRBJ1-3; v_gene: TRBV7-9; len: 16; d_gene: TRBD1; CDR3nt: TGTGCCAGCACCACGACAGGGACCTTCTCTGGAAACACCATATATTTT; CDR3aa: CASTTTGTFSGNTIYF
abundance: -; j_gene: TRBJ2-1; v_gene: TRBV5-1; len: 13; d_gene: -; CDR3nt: TGCGCCAGCAGCTTGAATCTTAACAATGAGCAGTTCTTC; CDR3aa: CASSLNLNNEQFF
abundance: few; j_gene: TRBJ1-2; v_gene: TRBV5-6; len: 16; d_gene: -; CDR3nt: TGTGCCAGCAGCTTGGCCAAGGGCTCCCGAGGCTATGGCTACACCTTC; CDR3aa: CASSLAKGSRGYGYTF
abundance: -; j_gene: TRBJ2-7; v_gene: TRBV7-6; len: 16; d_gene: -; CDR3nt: TGTGCCAGCAGCGATGATGGGGGGGCTGATGCCTACGAGCAGTACTTC; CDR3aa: CASSDDGGADAYEQYF
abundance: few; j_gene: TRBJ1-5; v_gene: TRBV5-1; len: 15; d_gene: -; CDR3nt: TGCGCCAGCAGCTTGAAGGGGGATAGCAATCAGCCCCAGCATTTT; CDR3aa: CASSLKGDSNQPQHF
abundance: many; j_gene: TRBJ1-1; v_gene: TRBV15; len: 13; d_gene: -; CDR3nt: TGTGCCACCAGCAGAGAGGGGTACACTGAAGCTTTCTTT; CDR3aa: CATSREGYTEAFF
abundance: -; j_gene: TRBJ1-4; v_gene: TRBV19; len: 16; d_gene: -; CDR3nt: TGTGCCAGTAGTATTTGGACTGGATTACAAAATGAAAAACTGTTTTTT; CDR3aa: CASSIWTGLQNEKLFF
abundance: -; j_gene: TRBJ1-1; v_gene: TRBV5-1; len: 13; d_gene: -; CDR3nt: TGCGCCAGCATGGGGGGCGGCCGGACTGAAGCTTTCTTT; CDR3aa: CASMGGGRTEAFF
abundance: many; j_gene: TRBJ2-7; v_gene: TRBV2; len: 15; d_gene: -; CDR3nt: TGTGCCAGCAGTGAAATTGGTCGGGGAGGCTACGAGCAGTACTTC; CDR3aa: CASSEIGRGGYEQYF
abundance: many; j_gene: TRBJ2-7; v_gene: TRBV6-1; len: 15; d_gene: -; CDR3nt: TGTGCCACAGAAGTCGTCCTTTTGAACTCCTACGAGCAGTACTTC; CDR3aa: CATEVVLLNSYEQYF
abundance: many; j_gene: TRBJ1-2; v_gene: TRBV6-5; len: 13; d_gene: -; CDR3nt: TGTGCCAGCAGTTACCCTTCAGGACATGGCTACACCTTC; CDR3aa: CASSYPSGHGYTF
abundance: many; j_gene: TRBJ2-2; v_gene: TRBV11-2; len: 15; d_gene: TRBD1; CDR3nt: TGTGCCAGCAGTTACGGACAGGCCCCTCGCGGGGAGCTGTTTTTT; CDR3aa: CASSYGQAPRGELFF
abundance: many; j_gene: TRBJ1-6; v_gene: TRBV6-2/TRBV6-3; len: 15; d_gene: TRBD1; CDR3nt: TGTGCCAGCAGACCTCCTGGGACAGGGCTTTCACCCCTCCACTTT; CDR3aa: CASRPPGTGLSPLHF
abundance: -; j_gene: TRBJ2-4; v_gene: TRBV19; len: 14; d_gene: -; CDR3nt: TGTGCCACCACTTTGGGCAGGGGAAATAACATTCAGTACTTC; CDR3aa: CATTLGRGNNIQYF
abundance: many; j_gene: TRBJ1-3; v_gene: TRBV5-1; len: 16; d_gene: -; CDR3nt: TGCGCCAGCAGCTTGGTGGCGATCAACTCTGGAAACACCATATATTTT; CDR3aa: CASSLVAINSGNTIYF
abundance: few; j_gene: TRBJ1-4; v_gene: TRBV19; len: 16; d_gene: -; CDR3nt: TGTGCCAGTAGTATAATCGGAAGGGGTACAAATGAAAAACTGTTTTTT; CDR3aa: CASSIIGRGTNEKLFF
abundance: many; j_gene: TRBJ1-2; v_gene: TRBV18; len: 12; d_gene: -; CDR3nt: TGTGCCAGCTCAGCGACTGGCTGGGGCTACACCTTC; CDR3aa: CASSATGWGYTF
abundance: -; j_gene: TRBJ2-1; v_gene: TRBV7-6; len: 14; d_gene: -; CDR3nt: TGTGCCAGCAGCTTAACCTACCCGGTCAATGAGCAGTTCTTC; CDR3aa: CASSLTYPVNEQFF
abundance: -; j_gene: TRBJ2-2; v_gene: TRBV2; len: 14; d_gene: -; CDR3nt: TGTGCCAGCAGTGGGGTGGGGAGGACCGGGGAGCTGTTTTTT; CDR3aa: CASSGVGRTGELFF
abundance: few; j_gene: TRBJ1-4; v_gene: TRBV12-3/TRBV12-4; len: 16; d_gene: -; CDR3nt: TGTGCCAGCAGACCCCCTCATGGGACGGGGAATGAAAAACTGTTTTTT; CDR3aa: CASRPPHGTGNEKLFF
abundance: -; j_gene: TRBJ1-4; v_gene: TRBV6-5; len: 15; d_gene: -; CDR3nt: TGTGCCAGCAGTTCAACACTTGCAACTAATGAAAAACTGTTTTTT; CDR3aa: CASSSTLATNEKLFF
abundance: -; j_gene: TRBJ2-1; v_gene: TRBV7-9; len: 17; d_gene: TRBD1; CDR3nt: TGTGCCAGCAGCTTAGCCAGGACAGGGGGTGCCTACAATGAGCAGTTCTTC; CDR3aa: CASSLARTGGAYNEQFF
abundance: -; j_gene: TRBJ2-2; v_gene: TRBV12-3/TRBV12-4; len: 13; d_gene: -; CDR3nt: TGTGCCGGGGTGAGATTAAACACCGGGGAGCTGTTTTTT; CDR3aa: CAGVRLNTGELFF
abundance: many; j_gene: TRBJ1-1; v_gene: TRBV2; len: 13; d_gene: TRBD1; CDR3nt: TGTGCCAGCAGGTACAGGGGGTCGGCTGAAGCTTTCTTT; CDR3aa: CASRYRGSAEAFF
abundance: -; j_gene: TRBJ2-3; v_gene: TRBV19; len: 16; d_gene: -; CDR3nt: TGTGCCAGTAGACACCGATTGACAGCGGGTACAGATACGCAGTATTTT; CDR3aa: CASRHRLTAGTDTQYF
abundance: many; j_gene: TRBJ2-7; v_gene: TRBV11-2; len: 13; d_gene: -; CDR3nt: TGTGCCAGCAGCTCCCACCGCTACTACGAGCAGTACTTC; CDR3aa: CASSSHRYYEQYF
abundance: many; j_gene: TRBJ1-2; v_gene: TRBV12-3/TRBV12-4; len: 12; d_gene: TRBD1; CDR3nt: TGTGCCAGCAGTTTGGACAGGGCTGGCTACACCTTC; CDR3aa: CASSLDRAGYTF
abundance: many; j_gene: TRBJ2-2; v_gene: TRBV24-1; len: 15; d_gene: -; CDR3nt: TGTGCCACCAGAGCCGGGGACTCGAACACCGGGGAGCTGTTTTTT; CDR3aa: CATRAGDSNTGELFF
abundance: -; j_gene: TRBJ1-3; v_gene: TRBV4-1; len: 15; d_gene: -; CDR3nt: TGCGCCAGCAGCCAACAACACATTTCTGGAAACACCATATATTTT; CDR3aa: CASSQQHISGNTIYF
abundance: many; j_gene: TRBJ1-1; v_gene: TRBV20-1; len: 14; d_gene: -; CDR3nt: TGCAGTGCTAGGCGAGCTCACGAAAACACTGAAGCTTTCTTT; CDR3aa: CSARRAHENTEAFF
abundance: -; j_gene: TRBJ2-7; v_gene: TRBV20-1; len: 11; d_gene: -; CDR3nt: TGCAGTGCTCCGTCGATTCACGAGCAGTACTTC; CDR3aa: CSAPSIHEQYF
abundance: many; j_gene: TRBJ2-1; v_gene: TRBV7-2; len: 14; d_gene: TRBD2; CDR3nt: TGTGCCAGCAGGCGGGTAGCGGGGGACAATGAGCAGTTCTTC; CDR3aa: CASRRVAGDNEQFF
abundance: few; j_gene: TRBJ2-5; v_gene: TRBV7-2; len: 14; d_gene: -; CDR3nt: TGTGCCAGCAGCTTAGTAGCGTCCCAAGAGACCCAGTACTTC; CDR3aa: CASSLVASQETQYF
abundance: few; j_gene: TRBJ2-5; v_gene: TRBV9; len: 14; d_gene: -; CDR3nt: TGTGCCAGCAGCGTAGCCCAGGGAAGAGAGACCCAGTACTTC; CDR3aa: CASSVAQGRETQYF
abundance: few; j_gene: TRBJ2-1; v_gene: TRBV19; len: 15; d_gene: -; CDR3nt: TGTGCCAGTAGTATAGCGGTAGGTTCCTACAATGAGCAGTTCTTC; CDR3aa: CASSIAVGSYNEQFF